The 11 T cell receptor beta chains below come from one sample, sequenced in a study of early T cells in non-severe SARS-CoV-2 infection. TCRdb re-called the 5' RACE reads through MiXCR, storing one row per CDR3 protein. The table records approximately 50,000 distinct CDR3 sequences, approximately 9.9% of them present only once. The sample taken for sequencing was whole blood. The receptors shown here come from an adult who was a healthcare worker with PCR-confirmed SARS-CoV-2 infection or an uninfected control (not recorded which).

This chain uses TRBV5-1 with TRBJ1-1; D not resolved. CDR3 length equals 14 residues. CDR1 and CDR2 (germline): SGHRS, YFSETQ. V lost 0 bases and J 1 base, leaving 7 bases between the germline ends. The CDR3 nucleotides are TGCGCCAGCAGCTTGGCCGGGGAGAACACTGAAGCTTTCTTT. It codes for CASSLAGENTEAFF.

The table lists this clonotype with a few counts. The J gene is TRBJ1-1, the V gene TRBV7-6; D gene ambiguous. The germline V gene encodes CDR1 SGHVS and CDR2 FNYEAQ. V lost 4 bases to trimming and J lost 1 base, with 13 bases between them. The CDR3 has 15 residues. CDR3 DNA: TGTGCCAGCAGCTCCAGGTTTCGGTCGAACACTGAAGCTTTCTTT. Translation: CASSSRFRSNTEAFF.

This clonotype was picked up a small number of times. V is TRBV7-9 and J is TRBJ2-2; D is unresolved. V was pared by 5 bases and J by 1 base, with 11 bases between. The CDR3 loop spans 15 amino acids. Germline values: CDR1 SEHNR, CDR2 FQNEAQ (reference sequence). CDR3 amino acids: CASSPPGRNTGELFF. As DNA, the CDR3 is TGTGCCAGCAGCCCCCCGGGCAGGAACACCGGGGAGCTGTTTTTT.

CDR3 coding DNA: TGTGCCAGCAGTCCGGGACTAGCGGTTTACAGGGAGCTGTTTTTT. This codes for CASSPGLAVYRELFF. The gene calls are TRBV27 and TRBJ2-2; TRBD2 aligns across 11 bases. The CDR3 totals 15 residues. Germline V gene data show CDR1 as MNHEY and CDR2 as SMNVEV (reference sequence). V was pared by 5 bases and J by 9 bases, with 8 bases of the junction left unmatched.

This clonotype occurred many times. This chain joins TRBV20-1 and TRBJ1-5; D remains unclear. CDR1 is DFQATT and CDR2 is SNEGSKA in the germline V gene (reference sequence). This CDR3 region has 12 residues. Trimming took off 2 bases at V and 7 bases at J, with 9 bases between the two ends. The CDR3 region is CSARPGGQPQHF. The CDR3 DNA reads as TGCAGTGCTAGACCGGGAGGCCAGCCCCAGCATTTT.

This clonotype was picked up a small number of times. J is TRBJ2-6 and V is TRBV15, with D maybe TRBD1 (6 bases). CDR3 length: 16 residues. V lost 2 bases and J 1 base, leaving 9 bases between the germline ends. In germline, CDR1 is LNHNV, CDR2 YYDKDF (reference sequence). CDR3 amino acids: CATSRKQGSGANVLTF. CDR3 nucleotides: TGTGCCACCAGCAGAAAGCAGGGGTCTGGGGCCAACGTCCTGACTTTC.

Many counts were recorded for this clonotype. The chain links TRBV11-2 to TRBJ1-3; D gene unclear. The germline V and J ends were trimmed by 5 bases and 4 bases, with 15 bases remaining between them. The CDR3 runs to 15 residues. CDR1 is SGHAT and CDR2 is FQNNGV in the germline V gene. CDR3 residues: CASSPMGVQGNTIYF. Here the CDR3 DNA reads TGTGCCAGCAGCCCCATGGGCGTGCAAGGAAACACCATATATTTT. The variable domain in full, with the rest retrieved from reference TRBV11-2 and TRBJ1-3, is EAGVAQSPRYKIIEKRQSVAFWCNPISGHATLYWYQQILGQGPKLLIQFQNNGVVDDSQLPKDRFSAERLKGVDSTLKIQPAKLEDSAVYLCASSPMGVQGNTIYFGEGSWLTVV.

This clonotype was seen at least ten times. The V gene is TRBV7-2, the J gene TRBJ1-3; 7 bases agree with TRBD1. CDR3 length: 18 residues. V trimming: 5 bases; J trimming: 2 bases; junction bases outside the gene matches: 15. Per germline, CDR1 SGHTA and CDR2 FQGNSA. The CDR3 protein is CASSPYRGPAGTGNTIYF. For the CDR3, the DNA is TGTGCCAGCAGCCCTTACAGGGGCCCCGCTGGGACTGGAAACACCATATATTTT.

This chain links TRBV9 with TRBJ1-5; no reliable D call. The CDR3 contains 12 residues. Trimming stripped 3 bases from V and 5 bases from J, with 6 bases between. The germline V gene has CDR1 SGDLS and CDR2 YYNGEE. CDR3 DNA sequence: TGTGCCAGCAGCGCCGGGGATCAGCCCCAGCATTTT. It yields the protein CASSAGDQPQHF.

This clonotype occurred many times. The chain recombines TRBV5-1 with TRBJ1-1; TRBD1 is a possible D gene (5 bases). This CDR3 contains 16 residues. The V and J ends lost 5 bases and 2 bases respectively, with 19 bases between them. From germline, CDR1 is SGHRS and CDR2 YFSETQ. The CDR3 here is CASRRLIGGRNTEAFF. The DNA for the CDR3 is TGCGCCAGCAGAAGGTTGATCGGGGGTAGAAACACTGAAGCTTTCTTT.

This clonotype was recorded at least ten times. The chain joins TRBV4-1 to TRBJ1-1; tentative D call: TRBD1 (6 bases). Germline V gives CDR1 MGHRA, CDR2 YSYEKL. This CDR3 has 18 amino acids. V lost 4 bases and J lost 3, with 24 bases in between. The chain's CDR3 is CASSPLGGGQITDTEAFF. The CDR3 DNA sequence: TGCGCCAGCAGCCCCTTAGGGGGAGGACAGATAACCGACACTGAAGCTTTCTTT.